This T cell receptor beta chain was identified during a study of blood T cell repertoires in COVID-19. Study in general: Samples representing acute and convalescent COVID-19 were sourced from the United States, Italy and Spain.

V lost 0 bases, J lost 9 bases, and 14 bases lay in between. The CDR3 sequence is 14 residues long. Germline V gives CDR1 SGDLS, CDR2 YYNGEE. Only a few counts were recorded for this clone. Per the study methods: The authors estimated nucleated cell counts from reference gene primer amplification. The protocol was immunoSEQ multiplex PCR, while the TCRdb copy is restricted to in-frame clones and leaves out a portion. Clone size and V and J calls were adopted from that table, with D and trimming inferred from the DNA. Altogether 200,000 to 250,000 clones are present, over 60% being singletons, with the ten largest covering 7.2%.

The clonotype comes from a woman aged 65 to 85 with acute or convalescent COVID-19. Sequencing was carried out using peripheral blood. The V gene is TRBV9, the J gene TRBJ2-3; a possible D gene is TRBD2 (6 bases). CDR3 nucleotides: TGTGCCAGCAGCGTAGGTCGGGATGGGGGGACGCAGTATTTT. Translating it yields CASSVGRDGGTQYF.